These 25 T cell receptor beta chains share one sample of origin, sequenced in a study of T cells in women clearing cervical HPV infection. Method: immunoSEQ multiplex PCR; TCRdb's copy keeps in-frame clones and lacks some. The sample has about 28,000 clones. The sample taken for sequencing was blood buffy coat. The receptors derive from a woman between 18 and 69 years old with a cervical HPV16 infection that either progressed to CIN3+ or cleared (not recorded which).

In the case of this clone: The read halts 3 residues ahead of the CDR3 end, with the missing end drawn from the germline J gene. This chain connects TRBV7-9 to TRBJ2-7; a possible D gene is TRBD1 (5 bases). Trimming stripped 1 base from V and 4 bases from J, with 8 bases between. This CDR3 region has 13 residues. The germline gives CDR1 SEHNR, CDR2 FQNEAQ (reference sequence). The CDR3 sequence is CASSLVGQYEQYF. Incomplete CDR3 DNA: TGTGCCAGCAGCTTAGTAGGACAATACGAG.

Worth noting for this clone: The DNA ends 3 residues before the CDR3 does, and the rest of the CDR3 is filled in from the germline J gene. Distinct nucleotide sequences in the sample also encode this CDR3. The V gene is TRBV18, the J gene TRBJ1-3, with D hard to call. The germline gives CDR1 KGHSH, CDR2 LQKENI. This CDR3 is built from 17 residues. Trimming stripped 3 bases from V and 4 bases from J, with 19 bases between. This CDR3 is CASSPLQRDKSGNTIYF. The DNA read from the CDR3 is TGTGCCAGCTCACCTCTACAGAGAGATAAATCCGGAAACACC.

Concerning this clone itself: The CDR3 is cut off 3 residues early in the read; its end comes from the germline J gene. The rearrangement uses TRBV6-2 or TRBV6-3 and TRBJ2-3; tentative D call: TRBD2 (6 bases). The CDR3 runs 16 residues. Trimming took 6 bases from V and 3 from J, leaving 19 bases between them. CDR1 is MNHEY, CDR2 SVGEGT, per germline. CDR3 bases read: TGTGCCAGCAGGGACGCGGGAATCTCGTGGACAGATACG. This sequence encodes CASRDAGISWTDT. The entire CDR3 sequence reads CASRDAGISWTDTQYF.

The CDR3 bases that were read are TGTGCCTGGAGTGTGTCGGCAGGTAATTCACCA. This gives the protein CAWSVSAGNSP. The entire CDR3 sequence reads CAWSVSAGNSPLFF. This sequence joins TRBV30 and TRBJ1-4, with unresolved D. The read ends 3 residues shy of where the CDR3 ends; the end is completed using the germline J gene. From germline, CDR1 is GTSNPN and CDR2 SVGIG (reference sequence). The CDR3 covers 14 residues.

In the case of this clone: The CDR3 end lies 3 residues beyond the end of the read and is filled in from the germline J gene. The chain is built from TRBV20-1 and TRBJ2-2; 7 nucleotides agree with TRBD2. Trimming at V came to 7 bases and at J to 6 bases, leaving 5 bases not matched to a gene. From germline, CDR1 is DFQATT and CDR2 SNEGSKA (reference sequence). This CDR3 contains 12 residues. CDR3 DNA (partial): TGCAGTGTTGGGGGGGGACCCGGGGAG. Its translation: CSVGGGPGE. The whole CDR3 sequence reads CSVGGGPGELFF.

The CDR3 DNA, read in part, is TGCAGCGTTGAAATAGGGGCGAGGGCCTCCTACGAG. It is translated as CSVEIGARASYE. The whole CDR3 sequence is CSVEIGARASYEQYF. The chain is built from TRBV29-1 and TRBJ2-7; D could derive from TRBD1 or TRBD2 (5 bases each). From the germline J gene comes the end of the CDR3, since the read stops 3 residues before it. Germline V gives CDR1 SQVTM, CDR2 ANQGSEA. The CDR3 runs to 15 residues. The germline V and J ends were trimmed by 2 bases and 0 bases, with 14 bases remaining between them.

With respect to this clone: With the read ending 3 residues before the CDR3 end, the germline J gene is used to fill in that end. The rearrangement joins TRBV7-2 to TRBJ2-3, with 7 bases that match TRBD1. The germline gives CDR1 SGHTA, CDR2 FQGNSA. The CDR3 totals 14 residues. The CDR3 loop reads CASSRGQPKETQYF. The DNA read from the CDR3 is TGTGCCAGCAGCCGGGGACAGCCTAAAGAGACG.

In regard to this clone: The observed sequence ends 3 residues before the CDR3 terminus, with the missing tail filled in from the germline J gene. The J gene is TRBJ2-3, the V gene TRBV7-6; 12 bases are a match to TRBD2. This CDR3 contains 18 residues. V lost 3 bases and J lost 3; bases outside the gene matches: 10. Germline assignment: CDR1 SGHVS and CDR2 FNYEAQ. CDR3 in amino acids: CASSFWPSGGAGTDTQYF. CDR3 bases read: TGTGCCAGCAGCTTCTGGCCTAGCGGGGGGGCCGGAACAGATACG.

As concerns this clone: From the germline J gene comes the end of the CDR3, since the read stops 3 residues before it. The chain links TRBV5-4 to TRBJ2-1; D is unresolved. CDR1 is SGHNT and CDR2 is YYREEE in the germline V gene (reference sequence). This CDR3 spans 15 amino acids. V lost 3 bases and J 3 bases, leaving 13 bases between the germline ends. CDR3 DNA, as far as it was read: TGTGCCAGCAGCTCTGCCTCGTCTAGCTACAATGAG. Translated: CASSSASSSYNE. The full CDR3 sequence reads CASSSASSSYNEQFF.

Details on this clone: The CDR3 is cut off 3 residues early in the read; its end comes from the germline J gene. The rearrangement links TRBV6-1 to TRBJ1-6; D is possibly TRBD1 (6 bases). The CDR3 is 15 amino acids. Trimming pared 1 base from V and 10 bases from J, leaving 14 bases between. The germline V gene encodes CDR1 MNHNS and CDR2 SASEGT. The part of the CDR3 DNA that was read is TGTGCCAGCAGTGAAGTTGGAACAGGGTTCTCACCC. Amino acid sequence: CASSEVGTGFSP. The full CDR3 is CASSEVGTGFSPLHF.

The chain's CDR3 is CASSFVAGVETGELFF. The covered CDR3 bases are TGCGCCAGCAGCTTCGTAGCGGGGGTTGAGACCGGGGAG. This chain links TRBV5-1 with TRBJ2-2, with 9 bases matching TRBD2. The missing CDR3 end, 3 residues past where the read stops, is filled in from the germline J gene. Trimming took 2 bases from V and 5 from J; bases not matched to a gene: 7. CDR1 is SGHRS, CDR2 YFSETQ, per germline. The CDR3 contains 16 residues.

Points on this clone: The read terminates 3 residues before the CDR3 end, so the remaining end is supplied by the germline J gene. V is TRBV18 and J is TRBJ2-1, with TRBD2 matching 7 bases. This CDR3 comprises 16 residues. Germline CDR1 reads KGHSH; CDR2 reads LQKENI. V was pared by 6 bases and J by 0 bases, with 8 bases of the junction left unmatched. The CDR3 spells CASSVLGGSSYNEQFF. The part of the CDR3 DNA that was read is TGTGCCAGCTCGGTCCTGGGCGGGAGCTCCTACAATGAG.

To note about this clone: The read falls 3 residues short of the CDR3 end, and the missing part is taken from the germline J gene. The chain joins TRBV18 to TRBJ1-4; 9 bases align to TRBD1. CDR1 is KGHSH, CDR2 LQKENI, per germline. This CDR3 region has 15 residues. The CDR3 DNA, read in part, is TGTGCCAGCTCACCTCGGACAGGGGCAGAGTCACCA. Protein product: CASSPRTGAESP. The full CDR3 protein reads CASSPRTGAESPLFF.

On this clone: Read coverage stops 3 residues before the CDR3 terminus; the germline J gene supplies the remainder. This chain connects TRBV19 to TRBJ2-7, with TRBD2 identical over 10 bases. This CDR3 region has 15 residues. V lost 3 bases, J lost 6 bases, and 8 bases stayed unmatched. From germline, CDR1 is LNHDA and CDR2 SQIVND (reference sequence). CDR3 region: CASSIGLAGVSEQYF. The CDR3 DNA, read in part, is TGTGCCAGTAGTATTGGGCTAGCGGGAGTCTCCGAG.

Note on this clone: The read terminates 3 residues before the CDR3 end, so the remaining end is supplied by the germline J gene. The V call is TRBV6-2 or TRBV6-3, the J call TRBJ2-1, with a tentative D call TRBD1 (6 bases). The CDR3 is made up of 16 amino acids. Trimming cost V 3 bases and J 0 bases, with 12 bases left between them. Germline values: CDR1 MNHEY, CDR2 SVGEGT. The CDR3 loop reads CASSYGQFSSYNEQFF. Partial CDR3 DNA: TGTGCCAGCAGTTATGGACAGTTTAGCTCCTACAATGAG.

Turning to this clone: With the read ending 3 residues before the CDR3 end, the germline J gene is used to fill in that end. V and J are TRBV19 and TRBJ1-2; D unresolved. In germline, CDR1 is LNHDA, CDR2 SQIVND (reference sequence). The CDR3 is 12 residues long. This chain's CDR3 is CASSIAADTYTF. Incomplete CDR3 DNA: TGTGCCAGTAGTATAGCCGCGGATACC.

The chain's CDR3 is CASSLSRLAQSDTYTF. CDR3 DNA, as far as it was read: TGTGCCAGCAGCTTAAGTCGACTAGCCCAATCAGATACC. V usage is TRBV7-8 and J usage is TRBJ1-2; D is unclear. The CDR3 end falls 3 residues outside the read, so it is completed with the germline J gene. CDR3 length: 16 amino acids. Germline loops: CDR1 SGHVS, CDR2 FQNEAQ.

A word on this clone: Read coverage stops 3 residues before the CDR3 terminus; the germline J gene supplies the remainder. The chain combines TRBV11-2 with TRBJ2-7; the match to TRBD2 covers 7 bases. From germline, CDR1 is SGHAT and CDR2 FQNNGV. The CDR3 is made up of 14 amino acids. J gave up 5 bases and V 1 base, and 5 bases lay outside the gene matches. The CDR3: CASSLGLASNEQYF. CDR3 DNA, as far as it was read: TGTGCCAGCAGCTTAGGACTAGCCAGCAACGAG.

About this clone: The read finishes 3 residues shy of the CDR3 end, and the germline J gene is used to complete it. The genes are TRBV7-2 and TRBJ1-2; D gene unclear. This CDR3 contains 13 residues. Germline V CDR1 and CDR2: SGHTA, FQGNSA. CDR3 loop: CASSLTITDTYTF. The sequenced part of the CDR3 DNA is TGTGCCAGCAGCTTGACAATTACAGATACC.

In regard to this clone: The DNA ends 3 residues before the CDR3 does, and the rest of the CDR3 is filled in from the germline J gene. V and J are TRBV2 and TRBJ1-2; TRBD1 might be the D (5 bases). This CDR3 has 13 amino acids. Germline values: CDR1 SNHLY, CDR2 FYNNEI. CDR3 loop: CASSEGRDYDYTF. CDR3 DNA (partial): TGTGCCAGCAGTGAGGGGAGGGACTACGAC.

Turning to this clone: The CDR3 is cut off 3 residues early in the read; its end comes from the germline J gene. J is TRBJ1-2 and V is TRBV18; TRBD1 might be the D (5 bases). The germline V gene encodes CDR1 KGHSH and CDR2 LQKENI. The CDR3 extends over 17 amino acids. This CDR3 reads CASSIQEVAVIYNDYTF. CDR3 DNA, as far as it was read: TGTGCCAGCTCCATACAGGAGGTAGCGGTAATTTACAATGAC.

Turning to this clone: The CDR3 end is not reached by the read, which stops 3 residues before it; the germline J gene fills it in. The chain has TRBV7-8 and TRBJ2-3, with D maybe TRBD2 (5 bases). V was cut by 1 base and J by 0 bases, with 17 bases left in between. Per the germline V gene, CDR1 is SGHVS and CDR2 is FQNEAQ. This CDR3 is built from 18 residues. The CDR3: CASSLGRWTGGSTDTQYF. Incomplete CDR3 DNA: TGTGCCAGCAGCTTAGGACGCTGGACCGGCGGGAGCACAGATACG.

Regarding this clone: The observed sequence ends 3 residues before the CDR3 terminus, with the missing tail filled in from the germline J gene. The chain recombines TRBV20-1 with TRBJ2-7, with TRBD1 identical over 11 bases. CDR3 length: 13 amino acids. Germline V gene lookup returns CDR1 DFQATT and CDR2 SNEGSKA (reference sequence). V dropped 8 bases and J dropped 0; count of bases not matched to a gene: 3. The covered CDR3 bases are TGCAGTTGGGACAGGGGGGACTCCTACGAG. Amino acids: CSWDRGDSYE. In full, the CDR3 reads CSWDRGDSYEQYF.

With regard to this clone: The read terminates 3 residues ahead of where the CDR3 ends, so the germline J gene completes it. The gene calls are TRBV19 and TRBJ2-7; 8 bases line up with TRBD1. Germline V gives CDR1 LNHDA, CDR2 SQIVND (reference sequence). V shed 9 bases and J 0 bases; nucleotides not matched to a gene: 7. The CDR3 runs 14 residues. Here the CDR3 reads CASTRDRSSYEQYF. Incomplete CDR3 DNA: TGTGCCAGCACCAGGGACAGGAGCTCCTACGAG.

On this clone: The missing CDR3 end, 3 residues past where the read stops, is filled in from the germline J gene. The chain is built from TRBV11-3 and TRBJ2-2; D is undetermined. Germline V gives CDR1 SGHNT, CDR2 YENEEA. The CDR3 runs 14 residues. The sequenced CDR3 bases are TGTGCCAGCAGCTTAGGCGGTGTTAATTCACCG. This codes for CASSLGGVNSP. The whole CDR3 protein is CASSLGGVNSPLFF.